The T cell receptor beta chain under discussion was sequenced for a study of blood T cell repertoires in COVID-19. Overall study context: Collection of acute and convalescent COVID-19 samples took place in the United States, Italy and Spain. T cells, B-cell-depleted T cells, or PBMCs provided the cDNA or gDNA that served as material.

The germline gives CDR1 LNHDA, CDR2 SQIVND (reference sequence). After removal of 4 bases from V and 0 bases from J, the junction contained 4 bases not matched to a gene. The CDR3 sequence is 16 residues long. The method was immunoSEQ multiplex PCR; TCRdb's version includes in-frame clones alone and lacks a portion of them. The sample lists about 110,000 clones, less than 75% seen once, with under 1% in the top ten. The receptor's source is a human donor with acute or convalescent COVID-19. The donor label of this sample is uncertain. V gene TRBV19 combines with J gene TRBJ1-5; 9 bases are shared with TRBD1. The material sequenced was peripheral blood. CDR3 amino acids: CASSTGTGNSNQPQHF. The CDR3 DNA follows: TGTGCCAGTAGTACCGGGACAGGGAATAGCAATCAGCCCCAGCATTTT.